This T cell receptor beta chain stems from a study of CD4 T cells in relation to SARS-CoV-2 and coronaviruses. Study details: ViraFEST: approximately eleven-day antigen culture of PBMCs, then TCR beta CDR3 sequencing.

The unexposed donors gave CD4+ T cells in 2011-2018, prior to COVID-19. Isolation of CD4+ T cells took place after nine to ten days in culture. As cell numbers allowed, unexposed-donor CD4+ T cells faced SARS-CoV-2 S/N and four cold-coronavirus spikes. This CDR3 is built from 13 residues. Germline lookup yields CDR1 SQVTM and CDR2 ANQGSEA. The ends were cut back, 1 base at V and 3 bases at J, with 6 bases in the middle. Repertoires were generated with immunoSEQ multiplex PCR, while TCRdb's copy carries only in-frame clones and drops some. The sample has about 21,000 clones, 78% seen once. As to this clone: Its matching antigen is unknown.

This receptor was identified in a human donor in good health. The chain uses TRBV29-1 and TRBJ2-2; D is uncertain. Sequenced sample: CD4+ T cells from PBMCs, cultured in vitro. The CDR3 region has the DNA TGCAGCGTTGAAGGTCCCTACACCGGGGAGCTGTTTTTT. Amino acids: CSVEGPYTGELFF.